A single TCR beta chain is shown here with its context. Its antigen is unknown. The PCR used 60 Vbeta and 13 Jbeta primers. The data were produced by immunoSEQ multiplex PCR, yet TCRdb's version contains in-frame clones alone and is incomplete. Here the sample spans approximately 130,000 clones, about 80% being singletons. This entry comes from a study of cytomegalovirus exposure and HLA in healthy donors. On the study more broadly: T cells numbering around 200 million yielded around 120 million unique TCR beta sequences in an earlier analysis. Unique TCRs from HLA-typed donors, 70 million to 100 million of them, were held in an early data release.

Germline CDR1 LNHDA, CDR2 SQIVND (reference sequence). The CDR3 consists of 20 residues. With 0 bases clipped from V and 2 bases from J, the junction kept 6 bases outside the gene matches. Overall study results and limits: Some highly shared sequence variants likely arose as a pipeline artifact.

This TCR was recovered from a woman aged 45 to 65 in good health and CMV-seropositive. Sequencing used PBMCs. The V and J genes are TRBV19 and TRBJ2-6; 14 nucleotides agree with TRBD2. The CDR3 nucleotides are TGTGCCAGTAGTATAGATAGACTAGCGGGAGGGCCACCTGGGGCCAACGTCCTGACTTTC. The encoded protein is CASSIDRLAGGPPGANVLTF.